Here is one T cell receptor beta chain with its context. The template was RNA from unsorted bulk tissue. Three rounds of nested PCR, following a modified ARM-PCR protocol, produced the TCRbeta library. TCRdb fed the multiplex PCR reads into MiXCR, producing one record per CDR3 protein. The sample shows 130,000 or so distinct CDR3 sequences, over 65% of them seen only once. Germline V CDR1 and CDR2: DFQATT, SNEGSKA (reference sequence). The CDR3 length is 13 residues. V was pared by 2 bases and J by 1 base, with 1 base of the junction left unmatched. The data are from a study of tumor and adjacent non-tumor tissue in lung cancer.

This sequence was found in a man aged 25 to 40 with non-small cell lung cancer. The chain joins TRBV20-1 to TRBJ2-5, with 7 bases lining up with TRBD2. Input material: lung tumor tissue. CDR3: CSARTGGQETQYF. CDR3 DNA sequence: TGCAGTGCTAGAACGGGAGGCCAAGAGACCCAGTACTTC.